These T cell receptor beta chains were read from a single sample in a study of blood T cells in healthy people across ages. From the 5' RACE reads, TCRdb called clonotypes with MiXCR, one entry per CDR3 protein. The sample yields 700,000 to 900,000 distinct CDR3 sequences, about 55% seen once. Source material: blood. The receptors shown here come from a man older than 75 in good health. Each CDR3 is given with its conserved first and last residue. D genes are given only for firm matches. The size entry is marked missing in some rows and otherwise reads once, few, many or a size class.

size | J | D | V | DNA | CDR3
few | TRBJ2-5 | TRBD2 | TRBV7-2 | TGTGCCAGCAGCCACGGACTAGCGGGAGGGGAACAGGAGACCCAGTACTTC | CASSHGLAGGEQETQYF
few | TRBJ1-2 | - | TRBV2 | TGTGCCAGCCCTTTGGGTTTCGATGGCTACACCTTC | CASPLGFDGYTF
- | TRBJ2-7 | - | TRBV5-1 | TGCGCCAGCAGCATTGGATACGAGCAGTACTTC | CASSIGYEQYF
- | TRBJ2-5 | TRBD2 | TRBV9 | TGTGCCAGCAGCGTAGAATTAGCGGGAGGCCAAGAGACCCAGTACTTC | CASSVELAGGQETQYF
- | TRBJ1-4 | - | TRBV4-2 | TGTGCCAGCAGCCAATGGGAGACGGATGAAAAACTGTTTTTT | CASSQWETDEKLFF
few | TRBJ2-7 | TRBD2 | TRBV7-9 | TGTGCCAGCAGCTTAGCCCCCGGGACTATCGTTACTCAGGAGTACTTC | CASSLAPGTIVTQEYF
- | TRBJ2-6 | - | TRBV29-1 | TGCAGCGTAGAGGTGGGGGCCAACGTCCTGACTTTC | CSVEVGANVLTF
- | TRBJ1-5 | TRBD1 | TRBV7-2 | TGTGCCAGCAGCGACCGGGACAGGGGTAGCAATCAGCCCCAGCATTTT | CASSDRDRGSNQPQHF
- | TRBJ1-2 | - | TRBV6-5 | TGTGCCAGCGGGGCAGATAGTAACTATGGCTACACCTTC | CASGADSNYGYTF
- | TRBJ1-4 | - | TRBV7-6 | TGTGCCAGCAGCTTAGCTGGGGACGGCCGAGGGGAAAAACTGTTTTTT | CASSLAGDGRGEKLFF
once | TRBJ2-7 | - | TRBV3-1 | TGTGCCAGCAGCCAAGAAATTGGCTACGAGCAGTACTTC | CASSQEIGYEQYF
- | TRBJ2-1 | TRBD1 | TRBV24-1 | TGTGCCACCAGTGCCTCCGGGACAGGTTCTAATGAGCAGTTCTTC | CATSASGTGSNEQFF
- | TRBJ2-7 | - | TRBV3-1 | TGTGCCAGCAGCCAAACGGACAGTTCCTACGAGCAGTACTTC | CASSQTDSSYEQYF
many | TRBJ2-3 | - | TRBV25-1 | TGTGCCAGCAGTGGTCGAGATACGCAGTATTTT | CASSGRDTQYF
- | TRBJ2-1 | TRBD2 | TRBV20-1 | TGCAGTGCTACTAGCGGACTAGCGGGAGGTTTTGGTGAGCAGTTCTTC | CSATSGLAGGFGEQFF
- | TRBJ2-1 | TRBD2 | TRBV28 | TGTGCCAGCAGTTTGCGGCGGGAGGGCTCCTACAATGAGCAGTTCTTC | CASSLRREGSYNEQFF
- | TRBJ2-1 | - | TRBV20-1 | TGCAGTGCTAGTCGGCCTAGTGGTGAGCAGTTCTTC | CSASRPSGEQFF
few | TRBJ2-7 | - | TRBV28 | TGTGCCAGCAGTCCATTTCCAGGGTTCGCATACGAGCAGTACTTC | CASSPFPGFAYEQYF
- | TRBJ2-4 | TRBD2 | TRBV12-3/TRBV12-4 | TGTGCCAGCAGTTCTGGGCAGCGGTGGGGGGGAGAGCAGTACTTC | CASSSGQRWGGEQYF
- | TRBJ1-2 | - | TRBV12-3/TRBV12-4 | TGTGCCAGCAGTCTTGACAGGCATGGGGCAGATGGCTACACCTTC | CASSLDRHGADGYTF
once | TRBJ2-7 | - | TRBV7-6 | TGTGCCAGCAGCTTAGTAGGGGGGACTACCCTAACCTACGAGCAGTACTTC | CASSLVGGTTLTYEQYF
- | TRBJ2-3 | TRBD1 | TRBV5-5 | TGTGCCAGCAGCCACGCGGGACAGGCAGATACGCAGTATTTT | CASSHAGQADTQYF
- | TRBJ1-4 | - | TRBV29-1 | TGCAGCGGTTCTAAGGGAGCCGCAACTAATGAAAAACTGTTTTTT | CSGSKGAATNEKLFF
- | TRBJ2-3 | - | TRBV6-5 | TGTGCCGGAGGTTACCCAGATACGCAGTATTTT | CAGGYPDTQYF
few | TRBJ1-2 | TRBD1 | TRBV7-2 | TGTGCCAGCAGCTTAGTGGGGGGACAGTCCGATGGCTACACCTTC | CASSLVGGQSDGYTF
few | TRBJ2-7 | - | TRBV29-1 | TGCAGCGTTGGATATGGGGGAACCTACGAGCAGTACTTC | CSVGYGGTYEQYF
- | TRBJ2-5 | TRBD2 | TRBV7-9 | TGTGCCAGCAGCTTATGGGGAGGGGTAGAGACCCAGTACTTC | CASSLWGGVETQYF
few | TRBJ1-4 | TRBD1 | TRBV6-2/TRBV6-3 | TGTGCCAGCCGGGACAGGGTGAATGAAAAACTGTTTTTT | CASRDRVNEKLFF